This T cell receptor (beta chain) was recorded in a study of response to subunit inactivated influenza vaccine. This clonotype was observed a handful of times. Germline V lookup: CDR1 MNHNS, CDR2 SASEGT. Trimming removed 6 bases from V and 5 bases from J, with 19 bases in between. The CDR3 extends over 15 amino acids. TCRdb ran MiXCR on the RT-PCR reads and lists one entry per CDR3 protein. The sample carries around 600,000 distinct CDR3 sequences, around 10% recorded once. These same data were also listed under a study on T cells expressing NK-cell markers. That study reports: Making the TCR beta cDNA relied on 5'RACE template switching with UMIs. Seropositivity for HCMV was found in most of the eight sequenced donors, with one seronegative. These clonotypes, the leaders elsewhere, also led the CD3+CD56-NKG2C+ fraction in four donors. No clear determination of HCMV specificity was made for expanded NKG2C+ T cell clones.

Source: PBMCs from blood, taken on the day of vaccination. V usage is TRBV6-1 and J usage is TRBJ1-2; D is unclear. The origin of this receptor is a man in his fifties who received an inactivated influenza vaccine. The CDR3 DNA sequence: TGTGCCAGCAGCGGCAGGTTTGACGCCTTGTATGGCTACACCTTC. Amino acid sequence: CASSGRFDALYGYTF.